The TCR beta chain described here comes from a study of T cells in localized non-small cell lung cancer. With regard to this clone: What it binds is unknown.

Study outcomes and limitations: Adjacent uninvolved lung tissue had the highest T cell clonality, exceeding tumor. Elevated blood T cell density was associated with longer overall survival. Multi-region tumor sequencing was not done, so intratumor heterogeneity could not be excluded. A median of roughly 55 of the top 100 tumor clones appeared in adjacent lung, which was paired and uninvolved.

Clones were read by immunoSEQ multiplex PCR, and TCRdb kept only the in-frame ones, dropping some. This sample has some 29,000 clones, with about 87% found just once. CDR1 SGHNT and CDR2 YENEEA come from the germline V gene. The length of the CDR3 is 16 residues. V lost 4 bases, J lost 3 bases, and 11 bases stayed unmatched. The sample here was peripheral blood, taken before any cancer treatment. The receptor was derived from an older male donor with stage I lung adenocarcinoma. This rearrangement joins TRBV11-3 to TRBJ2-7, with 8 bases matching TRBD2. The CDR3 spells CASSSLVGTRHYEQYF. In DNA form, the CDR3 reads TGTGCCAGCAGCTCTCTCGTCGGGACTAGGCACTACGAGCAGTACTTC.